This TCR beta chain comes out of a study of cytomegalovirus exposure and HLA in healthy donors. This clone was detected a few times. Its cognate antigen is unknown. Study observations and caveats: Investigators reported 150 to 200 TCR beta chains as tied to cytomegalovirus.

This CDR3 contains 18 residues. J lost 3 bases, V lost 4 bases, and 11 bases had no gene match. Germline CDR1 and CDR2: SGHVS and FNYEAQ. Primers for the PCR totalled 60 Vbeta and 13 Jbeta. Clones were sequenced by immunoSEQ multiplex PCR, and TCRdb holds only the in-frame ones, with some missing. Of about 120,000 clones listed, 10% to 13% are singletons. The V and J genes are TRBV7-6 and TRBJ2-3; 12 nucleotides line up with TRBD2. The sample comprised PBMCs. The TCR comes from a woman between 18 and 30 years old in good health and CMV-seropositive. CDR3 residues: CASSSPSGLAGQTDTQYF. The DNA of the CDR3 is TGTGCCAGCAGCTCACCATCAGGACTAGCGGGACAGACAGATACGCAGTATTTT.